These T cell receptor beta chains were read from a single sample in a study of T cells in narcolepsy. Clones were sequenced by immunoSEQ multiplex PCR, and TCRdb holds only the in-frame ones, with some missing. This table has some 37,000 clones, approximately 85% appearing once. The sample consisted of CD45RA- memory CD4+ T cells from PBMCs. The receptors were sampled from a human donor with narcolepsy. Each CDR3 is given with its conserved first and last residue. Fields, in order: J gene, D gene, clone size, V gene, CDR3 protein, CDR3 DNA. A D gene is named only where the DNA matches it firmly. Clone sizes are given selectively: once, few, many, or a class where the clone is expanded.

TRBJ2-7	TRBD1	.	TRBV29-1	CSVVPGTGGSYEQYF	TGCAGCGTTGTTCCCGGGACAGGGGGGTCCTACGAGCAGTACTTC
TRBJ2-3	.	.	TRBV14	CASSRRAGITDTQYF	TGTGCCAGCAGCCGCAGAGCTGGTATCACAGATACGCAGTATTTT
TRBJ1-2	.	.	TRBV28	CASSLVRRGGYTF	TGTGCCAGCAGTTTAGTACGGCGCGGAGGCTACACCTTC
TRBJ1-3	.	.	TRBV2	CARKGSGNTIYF	TGTGCCAGAAAAGGGTCTGGAAACACCATATATTTT
TRBJ1-2	.	.	TRBV6-1	CEDREGGYGYTF	TGTGAGGATCGGGAGGGCGGCTATGGCTACACCTTC
TRBJ2-2	TRBD2	.	TRBV19	CASSRQAGANTGELFF	TGTGCCAGTTCTCGTCAGGCGGGGGCGAACACCGGGGAGCTGTTTTTT
TRBJ2-5	TRBD1	.	TRBV5-8	CASNPGQFSQETQYF	TGTGCCAGCAATCCGGGACAGTTCAGCCAAGAGACCCAGTACTTC
TRBJ2-1	.	.	TRBV4-3	CASSQDGTNEQFF	TGCGCCAGCAGCCAAGATGGGACCAATGAGCAGTTCTTC
TRBJ1-5	.	.	TRBV10-3	CAIGLDRPQHF	TGTGCCATCGGGTTAGACAGGCCCCAGCATTTT
TRBJ1-5	.	.	TRBV11-2	CASSLAAGNQPQHF	TGTGCCAGCAGCTTAGCGGCAGGGAATCAGCCCCAGCATTTT
TRBJ2-5	TRBD2	.	TRBV19	CASSIAGTSGGETQYF	TGTGCCAGTAGTATAGCCGGGACTAGCGGGGGAGAGACCCAGTACTTC
TRBJ1-2	.	.	TRBV19	CASSRSGVSGYTF	TGTGCCAGTAGTAGGTCAGGGGTGAGTGGCTACACCTTC
TRBJ2-5	TRBD1	once	TRBV30	CAWSAYRGLETQYF	TGTGCCTGGAGTGCCTACAGGGGGCTAGAGACCCAGTACTTC
TRBJ1-4	.	.	TRBV7-2	CASSPSGGPLGEKLFF	TGTGCCAGCAGCCCCTCGGGGGGCCCCTTAGGGGAAAAACTGTTTTTT
TRBJ1-3	.	.	TRBV6-1	CASTAGLRGNTIYF	TGTGCCAGCACCGCCGGCCTAAGGGGAAACACCATATATTTT
TRBJ2-3	TRBD2	.	TRBV10-3	CAISSGLAGVDTQYF	TGTGCCATCAGTTCGGGACTAGCGGGGGTAGATACGCAGTATTTT
TRBJ2-7	.	.	TRBV11-3	CASSLVVGRGEQYF	TGTGCCAGCAGCTTAGTGGTAGGCCGGGGCGAGCAGTACTTC
TRBJ1-5	.	.	TRBV7-9	CASSSTGRGQPQHF	TGTGCCAGCAGCTCCACAGGGAGGGGTCAGCCCCAGCATTTT
TRBJ2-1	TRBD2	.	TRBV2	CASSVGTSGEQFF	TGTGCCAGCAGTGTTGGGACTAGCGGCGAGCAGTTCTTC
TRBJ2-4	.	.	TRBV21-1	CASGGLAKNIQYF	TGTGCCAGCGGGGGACTAGCCAAAAACATTCAGTACTTC
TRBJ2-1	TRBD2	.	TRBV7-2	CASRVSGGDNEQFF	TGTGCCAGCAGGGTTAGCGGGGGGGACAATGAGCAGTTCTTC
TRBJ2-7	.	once	TRBV2	CASSETRKTFHEQYF	TGTGCCAGCAGTGAAACTCGGAAAACCTTCCACGAGCAGTACTTC
TRBJ1-1	.	.	TRBV4-2	CASSQDLAGGTEAFF	TGTGCCAGCAGCCAAGATCTGGCCGGGGGGACTGAAGCTTTCTTT
TRBJ2-7	TRBD1	few	TRBV5-4	CASSLGQGGAYEQYF	TGTGCCAGCAGCTTGGGACAGGGGGGGGCCTACGAGCAGTACTTC
TRBJ1-5	TRBD1	.	TRBV6-1	CASRAGQANNQPQHF	TGTGCCAGCAGAGCGGGACAGGCGAATAATCAGCCCCAGCATTTT
TRBJ1-5	.	.	TRBV19	CASSIHGMDFSNQPQHF	TGTGCCAGTAGTATCCATGGGATGGATTTTAGCAATCAGCCCCAGCATTTT
TRBJ2-5	.	.	TRBV7-9	CASSRGLQETQYF	TGTGCCAGCAGCCGGGGTCTACAAGAGACCCAGTACTTC
TRBJ1-5	.	.	TRBV6-5	CASSAARDSNQPQHF	TGTGCCAGCAGTGCTGCCAGGGATAGCAATCAGCCCCAGCATTTT
TRBJ2-7	.	.	TRBV5-4	CASSLAGSYEQYF	TGTGCCAGCAGCTTGGCCGGGTCCTACGAGCAGTACTTC